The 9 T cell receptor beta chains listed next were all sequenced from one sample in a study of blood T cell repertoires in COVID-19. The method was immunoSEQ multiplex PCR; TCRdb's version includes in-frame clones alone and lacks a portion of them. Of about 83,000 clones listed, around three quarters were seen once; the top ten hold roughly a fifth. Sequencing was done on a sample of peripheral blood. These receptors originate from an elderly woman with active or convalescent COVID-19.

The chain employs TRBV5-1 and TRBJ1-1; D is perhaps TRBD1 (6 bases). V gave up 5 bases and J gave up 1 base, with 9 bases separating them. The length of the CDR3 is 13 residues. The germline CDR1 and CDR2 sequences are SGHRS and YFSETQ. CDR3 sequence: CASRATGNTEAFF. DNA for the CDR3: TGCGCCAGCAGAGCGACAGGGAACACTGAAGCTTTCTTT. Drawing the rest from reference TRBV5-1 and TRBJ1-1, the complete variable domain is KAGVTQTPRYLIKTRGQQVTLSCSPISGHRSVSWYQQTPGQGLQFLFEYFSETQRNKGNFPGRFSGRQFSNSRSEMNVSTLELGDSALYLCASRATGNTEAFFGQGTRLTVV.

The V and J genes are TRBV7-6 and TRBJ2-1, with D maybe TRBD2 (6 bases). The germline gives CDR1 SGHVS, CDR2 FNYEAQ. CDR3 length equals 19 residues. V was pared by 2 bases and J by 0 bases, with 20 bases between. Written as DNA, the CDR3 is TGTGCCAGCAGCTTAACAATCGTGTCTTCGCGGGGCTCCTACAATGAGCAGTTCTTC. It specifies CASSLTIVSSRGSYNEQFF.

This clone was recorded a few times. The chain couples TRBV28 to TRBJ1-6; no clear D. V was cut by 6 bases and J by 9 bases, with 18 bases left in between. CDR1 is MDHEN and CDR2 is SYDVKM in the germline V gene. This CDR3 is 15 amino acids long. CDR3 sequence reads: CASRGRGVSSSPLHF. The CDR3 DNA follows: TGTGCCAGCAGAGGCCGGGGAGTTTCGAGTTCACCCCTCCACTTT.

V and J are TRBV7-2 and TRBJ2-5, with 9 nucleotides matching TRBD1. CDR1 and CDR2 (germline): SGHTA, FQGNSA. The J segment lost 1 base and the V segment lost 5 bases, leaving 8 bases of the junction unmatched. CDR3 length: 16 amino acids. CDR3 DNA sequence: TGTGCCAGCAGCATAACAGGGGGCGGTTTCCAAGAGACCCAGTACTTC. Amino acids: CASSITGGGFQETQYF.

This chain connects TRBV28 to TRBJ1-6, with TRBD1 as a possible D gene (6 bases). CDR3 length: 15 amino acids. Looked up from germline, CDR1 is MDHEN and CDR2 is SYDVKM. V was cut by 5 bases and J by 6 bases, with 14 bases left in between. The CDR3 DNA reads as TGTGCCAGCAGTCCTTGGACAGACCTTAATTCACCCCTCCACTTT. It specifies CASSPWTDLNSPLHF.

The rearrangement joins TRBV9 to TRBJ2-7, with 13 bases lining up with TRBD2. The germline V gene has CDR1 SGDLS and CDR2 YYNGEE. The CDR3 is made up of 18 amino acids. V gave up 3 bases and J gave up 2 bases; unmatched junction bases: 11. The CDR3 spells CASSAGLAGTHLTYEQYF. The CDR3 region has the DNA TGTGCCAGCAGCGCGGGACTAGCGGGGACCCATCTTACCTACGAGCAGTACTTC.

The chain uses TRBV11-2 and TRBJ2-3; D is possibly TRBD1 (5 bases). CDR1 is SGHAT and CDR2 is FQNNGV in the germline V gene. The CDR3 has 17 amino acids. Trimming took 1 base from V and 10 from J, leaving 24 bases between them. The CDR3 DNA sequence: TGTGCCAGCAGCTTAGTCTCACAGGCTTTCGCTGACGTTCCGCAGTATTTT. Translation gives CASSLVSQAFADVPQYF. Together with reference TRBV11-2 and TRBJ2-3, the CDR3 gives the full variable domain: EAGVAQSPRYKIIEKRQSVAFWCNPISGHATLYWYQQILGQGPKLLIQFQNNGVVDDSQLPKDRFSAERLKGVDSTLKIQPAKLEDSAVYLCASSLVSQAFADVPQYFGPGTRLTVL.

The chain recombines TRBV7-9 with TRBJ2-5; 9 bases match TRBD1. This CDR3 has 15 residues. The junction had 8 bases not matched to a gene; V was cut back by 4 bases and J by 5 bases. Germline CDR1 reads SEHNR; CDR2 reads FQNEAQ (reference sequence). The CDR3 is CASSSGQGRQETQYF. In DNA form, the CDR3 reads TGTGCCAGCAGCTCAGGACAGGGGCGACAGGAGACCCAGTACTTC.

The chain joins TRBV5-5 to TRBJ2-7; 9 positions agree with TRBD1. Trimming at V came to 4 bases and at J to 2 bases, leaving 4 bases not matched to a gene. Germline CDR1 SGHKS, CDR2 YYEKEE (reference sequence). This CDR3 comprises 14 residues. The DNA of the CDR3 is TGTGCCAGCAGCCTCCGGGACAGGGCCTACGAGCAGTACTTC. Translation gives CASSLRDRAYEQYF.